Ten or more counts support the clone carrying this TCR beta chain. The entry originates in a study of molecular identifiers for immune sequencing clone quantification. The CDR3 length is 16 residues. Trimming left V 3 bases short and J 1 base short, with 14 bases between. Germline CDR1 and CDR2: SGHVS and FNYEAQ. MiXCR, run by TCRdb on the PCR reads, gives a single entry per CDR3 protein. Of hundreds of thousands of distinct CDR3 sequences listed, about 20% are singletons. The sample taken for sequencing was naive CD8+ T cells from blood, with Jurkat cell RNA spiked in. Subset indicated: FACS-sorted CD8+CD4-CCR7+CD45RA+ naive T cells. The V call is TRBV7-6, the J call TRBJ2-3; a possible D gene is TRBD2 (6 bases). The TCR comes from a human donor in good health. Some libraries in this study had Jurkat cell RNA spiked in. The CDR3 spells CASSFTGGTGTDTQYF. The CDR3 DNA reads as TGTGCCAGCAGCTTTACTGGCGGGACCGGCACAGATACGCAGTATTTT.